What follows is one T cell receptor (beta chain) and its context. Its antigen is unidentified. Unique molecular identifiers were in the cDNA, with template-switch universal primer binding. MiXCR, applied by TCRdb to the 5' RACE reads, yields one record per CDR3 protein. This sample has 300,000 to 350,000 distinct CDR3 sequences, with more than 9% found just once. The germline CDR1 and CDR2 sequences are KGHDR and SFDVKD. CDR3 length equals 10 residues. The data were taken from a study of identical twins. Notes on the study in general: Twin-shared out-of-frame alpha sequences showed excess low generation probability.

This same sample was also taken into another study, of yellow fever vaccine responses in identical twins.

The sequence came from a woman aged 18 to 35 in good health. The rearrangement joins TRBV24-1 to TRBJ2-6; no clear D. The sequenced sample was CD8+ T cells sorted from blood. The CDR3 loop reads CATGANVLTF. The CDR3, as DNA: TGTGCTACTGGGGCCAACGTCCTGACTTTC.